The clone carrying this T cell receptor beta chain was recorded at least ten times. Its antigen remains unknown. This record belongs to a study of T cells in Graves' hyperthyroidism and ophthalmopathy. Study outcomes and limitations: Appearing also in blood were most of the thyroid clonotypes expanded above 0.001. The authors' 13 V-J model separated ophthalmopathy from stable hyperthyroidism.

It was considered stable Graves' hyperthyroidism when ophthalmopathy did not progress within 18 months. PBMCs were obtained from 7.5 to 10 ml fresh peripheral blood. TCR beta CDR3 region amplification was performed from RNA transcripts. A set of HTBI primers served as the primers for a first-round RT-PCR of the TCR CDR3. TCRdb used MiXCR to reprocess the multiplex PCR reads, holding one entry per CDR3 protein. This sample carries more than 550,000 distinct CDR3 sequences, around 15% of them seen once, and the ten largest clones take 15% to 17%. Germline V CDR1 and CDR2: ENHRY, SYGVKD. The CDR3 has 18 amino acids. J was trimmed by 1 base and V by 11 bases; bases with no gene match: 19.

The sequencing sample was made of blood. This TCR was sampled from a man aged 50 to 59 with Graves' hyperthyroidism. J is TRBJ2-3 and V is TRBV10-3; 9 nucleotides match TRBD2. The CDR3 sequence is CASSKARAGGRGTDTQYF. The DNA for the CDR3 is TGTGCCTCCTCAAAAGCGCGAGCGGGAGGACGTGGCACAGATACGCAGTATTTT.